This is a list of T cell receptor beta chains from one sample in a study of T cells in Graves' hyperthyroidism and ophthalmopathy. A single record per CDR3 protein comes from TCRdb applying MiXCR to the multiplex PCR reads. The sample lists about 640,000 distinct CDR3 sequences; roughly 20% were seen once. The specimen was blood. Receptor source: a man aged 30-40 years with Graves' ophthalmopathy. Both conserved end residues are part of each CDR3. The D gene is left open where the match is weak. Only some rows state a clone size, as once, few, many or a class for expanded clones.

d_gene: TRBD2; abundance: -; j_gene: TRBJ2-7; v_gene: TRBV5-1; CDR3nt: TGCGCCAGCAGCTTCGTTGCGGGAGGGGGCCACGAGCAGTACTTC; CDR3aa: CASSFVAGGGHEQYF
d_gene: -; abundance: many; j_gene: TRBJ1-5; v_gene: TRBV30; CDR3nt: TGTGCCTGGAGTACGACCGGTTTTGGACAGCCCCAGCATTTT; CDR3aa: CAWSTTGFGQPQHF
d_gene: -; abundance: few; j_gene: TRBJ1-2; v_gene: TRBV19; CDR3nt: TGTGCCAGTAGTACAGACCCGTCGGGCTACACCTTC; CDR3aa: CASSTDPSGYTF
d_gene: TRBD1; abundance: -; j_gene: TRBJ1-6; v_gene: TRBV6-4; CDR3nt: TGTGCCAGCAGCGTACAGGGGAGCGGTAATTCACCCCTCCACTTT; CDR3aa: CASSVQGSGNSPLHF
d_gene: TRBD2; abundance: -; j_gene: TRBJ2-1; v_gene: TRBV11-3; CDR3nt: TGTGCCAGCAGCCAGACTAGCGGGAGTCCGCTACAGTTCTTC; CDR3aa: CASSQTSGSPLQFF
d_gene: TRBD2; abundance: once; j_gene: TRBJ2-7; v_gene: TRBV6-2/TRBV6-3; CDR3nt: TGTGCCAGCAGTCGCTCGAGACTAGCGGACGAGCAGTACTTC; CDR3aa: CASSRSRLADEQYF
d_gene: TRBD1; abundance: few; j_gene: TRBJ2-2; v_gene: TRBV9; CDR3nt: TGTGCCAGCAGCTTCCGGACAGGGCGAGCCGGGGAGCTGTTTTTT; CDR3aa: CASSFRTGRAGELFF
d_gene: -; abundance: few; j_gene: TRBJ1-2; v_gene: TRBV10-2; CDR3nt: TGCGCCAGCAGTTACGATCTGAGGGGGTATGGCTACACCTTC; CDR3aa: CASSYDLRGYGYTF
d_gene: -; abundance: -; j_gene: TRBJ1-5; v_gene: TRBV6-4; CDR3nt: TGTGCCAGCGCTACTCACGGCAGTGGCAGGGGCAATCAGCCCCAGCATTTT; CDR3aa: CASATHGSGRGNQPQHF
d_gene: -; abundance: -; j_gene: TRBJ2-5; v_gene: TRBV10-3; CDR3nt: TGTGCCACCGAGGGTGCACTGAAAGAGACCCAGTACTTC; CDR3aa: CATEGALKETQYF
d_gene: -; abundance: -; j_gene: TRBJ2-1; v_gene: TRBV3-1; CDR3nt: TGTGCCAGCAGCCCCCGCTTCAATGAGCAGTTCTTC; CDR3aa: CASSPRFNEQFF
d_gene: -; abundance: few; j_gene: TRBJ1-5; v_gene: TRBV7-3; CDR3nt: TGTGCCAGCAGCTTTAGGAGCCGACCGCTCAATCAGCCCCAGCATTTT; CDR3aa: CASSFRSRPLNQPQHF